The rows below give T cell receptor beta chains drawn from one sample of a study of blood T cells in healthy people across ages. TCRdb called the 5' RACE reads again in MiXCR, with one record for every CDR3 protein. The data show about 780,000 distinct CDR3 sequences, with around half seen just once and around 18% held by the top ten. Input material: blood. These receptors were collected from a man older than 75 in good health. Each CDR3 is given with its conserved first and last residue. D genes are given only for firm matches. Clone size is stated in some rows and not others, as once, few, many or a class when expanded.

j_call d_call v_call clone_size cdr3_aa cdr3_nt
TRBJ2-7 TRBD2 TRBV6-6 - CASTPRTSGSYEQYF TGTGCCAGCACCCCTCGGACTAGCGGGAGTTACGAGCAGTACTTC
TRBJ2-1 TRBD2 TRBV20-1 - CSATLAGGRYNEQFF TGCAGTGCTACGTTGGCGGGGGGGCGGTACAATGAGCAGTTCTTC
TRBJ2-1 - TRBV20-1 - CSARRLAEDHNEQFF TGCAGTGCTAGGCGTTTAGCGGAGGATCACAATGAGCAGTTCTTC
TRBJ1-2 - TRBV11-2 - CASSLERVLLDNGYTF TGTGCCAGCAGCTTAGAGAGGGTGCTCCTCGATAATGGCTACACCTTC
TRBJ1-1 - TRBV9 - CASSPGGGRMNTEAFF TGTGCCAGCAGCCCCGGTGGGGGCAGAATGAACACTGAAGCTTTCTTT
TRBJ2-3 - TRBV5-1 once CASSLGGQTDTQYF TGCGCCAGCAGCTTGGGAGGCCAAACAGATACGCAGTATTTT
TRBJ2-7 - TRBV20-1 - CSVAPGSTYEQYF TGCAGTGTCGCCCCGGGTTCTACCTACGAGCAGTACTTC
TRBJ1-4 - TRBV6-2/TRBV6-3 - CASRTPGRSNEKLFF TGTGCCAGCAGGACCCCGGGACGGTCGAATGAAAAACTGTTTTTT
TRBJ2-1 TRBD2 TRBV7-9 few CASSLGLAGGSHDEQFF TGTGCCAGCAGCTTAGGATTAGCGGGAGGATCCCACGATGAGCAGTTCTTC
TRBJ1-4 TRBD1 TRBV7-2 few CASSLRWRGQSTNEKLFF TGTGCCAGCAGCCTGCGGTGGAGGGGGCAATCAACTAATGAAAAACTGTTTTTT
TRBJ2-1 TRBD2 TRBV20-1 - CSARPAGVAYNEQFF TGCAGTGCAAGACCAGCGGGAGTTGCCTACAATGAGCAGTTCTTC
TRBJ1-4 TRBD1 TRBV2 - CAGGQGSEKLFF TGTGCCGGCGGACAGGGCTCTGAAAAACTGTTTTTT
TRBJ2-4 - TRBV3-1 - CASSQGVLLGQYF TGTGCCAGCAGCCAAGGAGTCCTCTTGGGGCAGTACTTC
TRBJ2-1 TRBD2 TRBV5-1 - CASSSGLASAGFF TGCGCCAGCAGCTCGGGACTAGCGAGCGCGGGGTTCTTC
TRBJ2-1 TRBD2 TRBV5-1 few CASSLGEGSSYNEQFF TGCGCCAGCAGCTTAGGGGAGGGAAGCTCCTACAATGAGCAGTTCTTC
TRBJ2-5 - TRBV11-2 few CASSFLGGGDGTQYF TGTGCCAGCAGCTTTCTCGGAGGAGGGGACGGGACCCAGTACTTC
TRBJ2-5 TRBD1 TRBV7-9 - CASSSRDREQETQYF TGTGCCAGCAGCTCGCGAGACAGGGAGCAAGAGACCCAGTACTTC
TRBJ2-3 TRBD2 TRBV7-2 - CASSFTIAGGGDTQYF TGTGCCAGCAGCTTTACAATAGCGGGAGGAGGGGATACGCAGTATTTT
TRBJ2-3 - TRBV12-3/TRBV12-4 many CASSSMGTDTQYF TGTGCCAGCAGTTCGATGGGCACAGATACGCAGTATTTT
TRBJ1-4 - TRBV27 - CASRRTATEKLFF TGTGCCAGCAGACGGACAGCTACTGAAAAACTGTTTTTT
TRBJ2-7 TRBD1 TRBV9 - CASSVELGTGLDEQYF TGTGCCAGCAGCGTAGAGTTAGGGACAGGGTTAGACGAGCAGTACTTC
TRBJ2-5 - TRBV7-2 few CASSVRDLQETQYF TGTGCCAGCAGCGTCAGGGACTTACAAGAGACCCAGTACTTC